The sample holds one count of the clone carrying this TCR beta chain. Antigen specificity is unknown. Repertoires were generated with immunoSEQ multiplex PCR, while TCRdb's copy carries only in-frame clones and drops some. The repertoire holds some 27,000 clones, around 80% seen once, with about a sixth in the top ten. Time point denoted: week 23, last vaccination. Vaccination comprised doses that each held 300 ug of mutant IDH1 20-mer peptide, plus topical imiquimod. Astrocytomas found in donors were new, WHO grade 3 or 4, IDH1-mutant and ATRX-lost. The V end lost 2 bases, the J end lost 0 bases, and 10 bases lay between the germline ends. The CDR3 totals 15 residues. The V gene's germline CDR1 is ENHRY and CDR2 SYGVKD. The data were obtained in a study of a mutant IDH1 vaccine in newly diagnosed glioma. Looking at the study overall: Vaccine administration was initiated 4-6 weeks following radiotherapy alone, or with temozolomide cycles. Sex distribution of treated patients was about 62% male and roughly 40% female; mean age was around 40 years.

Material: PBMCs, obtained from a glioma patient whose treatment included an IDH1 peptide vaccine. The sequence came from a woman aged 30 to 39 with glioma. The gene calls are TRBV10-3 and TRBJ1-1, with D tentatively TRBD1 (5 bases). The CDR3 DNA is TGTGCCATCAGTGAGGGGCAGGGATTGAACACTGAAGCTTTCTTT. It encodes CAISEGQGLNTEAFF.